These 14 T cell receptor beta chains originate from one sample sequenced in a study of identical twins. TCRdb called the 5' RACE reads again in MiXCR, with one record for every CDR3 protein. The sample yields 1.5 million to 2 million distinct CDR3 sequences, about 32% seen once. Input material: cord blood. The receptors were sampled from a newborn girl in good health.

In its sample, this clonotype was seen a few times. CDR3 in amino acids: CSTFGTGGDYEQYF. The CDR3 nucleotides read TGCAGCACCTTTGGGACAGGGGGCGACTACGAGCAGTACTTC. This chain joins TRBV29-1 and TRBJ2-7; 12 nucleotides agree with TRBD1. The V and J ends lost 8 bases and 3 bases, in that order; junction bases with no gene match: 8. Germline V gives CDR1 SQVTM, CDR2 ANQGSEA. There are 14 residues in the CDR3.

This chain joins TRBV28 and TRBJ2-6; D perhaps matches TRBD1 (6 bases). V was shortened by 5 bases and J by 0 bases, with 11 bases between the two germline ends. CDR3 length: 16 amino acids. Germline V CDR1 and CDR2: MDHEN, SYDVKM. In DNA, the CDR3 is TGTGCCAGCAGTCCCGGGACAAACTCTGGGGCCAACGTCCTGACTTTC. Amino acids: CASSPGTNSGANVLTF.

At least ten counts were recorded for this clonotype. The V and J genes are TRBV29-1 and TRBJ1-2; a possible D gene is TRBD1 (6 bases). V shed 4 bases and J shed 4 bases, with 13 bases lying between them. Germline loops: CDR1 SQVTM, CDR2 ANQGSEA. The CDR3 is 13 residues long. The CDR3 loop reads CSVVTGLGYGYTF. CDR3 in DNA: TGCAGCGTTGTGACAGGCTTGGGCTATGGCTACACCTTC.

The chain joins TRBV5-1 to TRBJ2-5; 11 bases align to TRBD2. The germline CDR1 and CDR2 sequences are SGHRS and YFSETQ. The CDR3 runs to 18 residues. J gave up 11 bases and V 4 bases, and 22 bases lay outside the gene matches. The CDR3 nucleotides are TGCGCCAGCAGCCTCCTGACTAGCGGGGCGAGCTCCTACAATGAGCAGTACTTC. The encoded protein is CASSLLTSGASSYNEQYF.

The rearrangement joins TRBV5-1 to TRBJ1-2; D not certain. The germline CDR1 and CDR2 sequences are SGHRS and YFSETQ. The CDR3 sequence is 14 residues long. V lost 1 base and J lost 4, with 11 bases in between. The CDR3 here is CASSLLADSYGYTF. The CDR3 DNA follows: TGCGCCAGCAGCTTGTTGGCAGACTCCTATGGCTACACCTTC.

CDR3 in amino acids: CASSSGDRGSGYTF. In nucleotides, the CDR3 is TGCGCCAGCAGCTCTGGAGACAGGGGAAGCGGCTACACCTTC. The V call is TRBV5-1, the J call TRBJ1-2, with TRBD1 matching 8 bases. V shed 3 bases and J 8 bases; nucleotides not matched to a gene: 9. The CDR3 is 14 amino acids. CDR1 and CDR2 (germline): SGHRS, YFSETQ.

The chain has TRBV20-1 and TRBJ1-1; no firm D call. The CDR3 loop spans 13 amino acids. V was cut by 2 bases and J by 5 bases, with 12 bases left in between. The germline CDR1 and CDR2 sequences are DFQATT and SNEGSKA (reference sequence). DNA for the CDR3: TGCAGTGCTAGACAGGTTGTGGGGACTGAAGCTTTCTTT. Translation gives CSARQVVGTEAFF.

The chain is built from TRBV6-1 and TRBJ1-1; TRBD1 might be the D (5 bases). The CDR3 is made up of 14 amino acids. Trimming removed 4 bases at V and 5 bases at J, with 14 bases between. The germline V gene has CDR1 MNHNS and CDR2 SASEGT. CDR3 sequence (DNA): TGTGCCAGCAGTGTCACAGGAGACCTTACTGAAGCTTTCTTT. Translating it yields CASSVTGDLTEAFF.

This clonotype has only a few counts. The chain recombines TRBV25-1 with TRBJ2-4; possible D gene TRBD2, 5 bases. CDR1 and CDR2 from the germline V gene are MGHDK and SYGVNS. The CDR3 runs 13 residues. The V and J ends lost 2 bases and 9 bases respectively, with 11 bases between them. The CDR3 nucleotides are TGTGCCAGCAGTGAAGGCGGGCGAGGCATTCAGTACTTC. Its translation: CASSEGGRGIQYF. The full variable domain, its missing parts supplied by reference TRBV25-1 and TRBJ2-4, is EADIYQTPRYLVIGTGKKITLECSQTMGHDKMYWYQQDPGMELHLIHYSYGVNSTEKGDLSSESTVSRIRTEHFPLTLESARPSHTSQYLCASSEGGRGIQYFGAGTRLSVL.

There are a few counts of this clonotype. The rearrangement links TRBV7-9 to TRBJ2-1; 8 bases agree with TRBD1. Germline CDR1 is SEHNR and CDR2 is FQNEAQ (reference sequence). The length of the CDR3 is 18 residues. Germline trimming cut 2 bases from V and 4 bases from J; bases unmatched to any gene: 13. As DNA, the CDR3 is TGTGCCAGCAGCTTAAGCCGAACCCGGGACAGGCAATACAATGAGCAGTTCTTC. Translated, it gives CASSLSRTRDRQYNEQFF. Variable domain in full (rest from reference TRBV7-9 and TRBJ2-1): DTGVSQNPRHKITKRGQNVTFRCDPISEHNRLYWYRQTLGQGPEFLTYFQNEAQLEKSRLLSDRFSAERPKGSFSTLEIQRTEQGDSAMYLCASSLSRTRDRQYNEQFFGPGTRLTVL.

As DNA, the CDR3 is TGCGCCAGCAGCGACCGGGACAGGGGGAACTACGAGCAGTACTTC. The encoded protein is CASSDRDRGNYEQYF. This chain uses TRBV5-1 with TRBJ2-4; 11 nucleotides match TRBD1. The last part of the DNA fits TRBJ2-7 better; the J call may be wrong. Per germline, CDR1 SGHRS and CDR2 YFSETQ. There are 15 residues in the CDR3.

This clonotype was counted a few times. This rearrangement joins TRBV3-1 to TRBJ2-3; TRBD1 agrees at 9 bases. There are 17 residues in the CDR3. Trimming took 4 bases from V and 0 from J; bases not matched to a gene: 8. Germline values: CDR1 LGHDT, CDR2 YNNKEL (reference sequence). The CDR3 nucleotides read TGTGCCAGCAGCCCGGGGACAGGGTTTGAGAGCACAGATACGCAGTATTTT. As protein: CASSPGTGFESTDTQYF.

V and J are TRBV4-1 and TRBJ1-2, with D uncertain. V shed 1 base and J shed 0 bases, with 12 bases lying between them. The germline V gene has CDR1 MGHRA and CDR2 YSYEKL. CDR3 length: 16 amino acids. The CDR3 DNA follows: TGCGCCAGCAGCCAAGGGGCAAGCCCAGCTAACTATGGCTACACCTTC. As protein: CASSQGASPANYGYTF.

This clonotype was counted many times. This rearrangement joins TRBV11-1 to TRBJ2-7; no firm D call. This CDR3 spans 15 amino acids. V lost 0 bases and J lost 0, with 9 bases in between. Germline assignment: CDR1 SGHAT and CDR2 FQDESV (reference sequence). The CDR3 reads CASSLAGRTSYEQYF. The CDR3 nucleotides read TGTGCCAGCAGCTTAGCGGGTCGAACCTCCTACGAGCAGTACTTC.